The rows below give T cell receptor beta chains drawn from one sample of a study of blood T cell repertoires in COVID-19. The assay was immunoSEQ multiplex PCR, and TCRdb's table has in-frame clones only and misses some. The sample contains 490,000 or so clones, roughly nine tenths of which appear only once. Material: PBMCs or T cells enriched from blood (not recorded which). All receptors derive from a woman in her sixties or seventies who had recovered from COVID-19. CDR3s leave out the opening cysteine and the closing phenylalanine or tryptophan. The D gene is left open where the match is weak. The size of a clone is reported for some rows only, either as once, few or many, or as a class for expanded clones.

CDR3: ASSLGGTGVTGYT
J: TRBJ1-2
D: TRBD1
size: once
V: TRBV5-1

CDR3: ASSGGQPETF
J: TRBJ1-1
D: TRBD1
size: once
V: TRBV2

CDR3: SAGAGLSQY
J: TRBJ2-3
D: .
size: .
V: TRBV20-1

CDR3: ASSSLGHTNSPLH
J: TRBJ1-6
D: .
size: .
V: TRBV5-1

CDR3: ASSDSQSNQPQH
J: TRBJ1-5
D: .
size: .
V: TRBV6-1

CDR3: ASSISGGEETQY
J: TRBJ2-5
D: TRBD2
size: .
V: TRBV7-8

CDR3: ASSFSHYTNEKLF
J: TRBJ1-4
D: .
size: once
V: TRBV7-8

CDR3: ASTGQGKGDTIY
J: TRBJ1-3
D: TRBD1
size: .
V: TRBV10-2

CDR3: ASSRGGDKSFETGELF
J: TRBJ2-2
D: .
size: .
V: TRBV21-1

CDR3: ASSQDVGGSPQH
J: TRBJ1-5
D: .
size: .
V: TRBV3-1/TRBV3-2

CDR3: ASSRRGRDNQPQH
J: TRBJ1-5
D: .
size: .
V: TRBV5-4